This T cell receptor beta chain came from a study of blood T cell repertoires in COVID-19. Study-wide background: The origin of the acute and convalescent COVID-19 samples was the United States, Italy and Spain. In each case, the material was cDNA or gDNA derived from T cells, B-cell-depleted T cells, or PBMCs.

Germline values: CDR1 MNHEY, CDR2 SVGEGT. Between the trimmed V and J ends, which lost 2 bases and 1 base, there was a span of 8 bases. This CDR3 contains 14 residues. Source study methods: Reference gene primer amplification yielded estimated nucleated cell counts. The repertoire was sequenced with immunoSEQ multiplex PCR; TCRdb's copy has only in-frame clones and lacks some. V, J and clone size reflect that table, while D and trimming were determined from the DNA. The sample consists of under 85,000 clones, approximately 85% of them appearing once. The origin of this receptor is a man aged 80 or over with acute or convalescent COVID-19. Sequenced input: peripheral blood. The chain joins TRBV6-2 or TRBV6-3 to TRBJ1-1; no definite D call. The CDR3 loop is CASSYVAGNTEAFF. CDR3 DNA: TGTGCCAGCAGTTACGTCGCGGGGAACACTGAAGCTTTCTTT.